Listed below are T cell receptor beta chains from one sample, sequenced in a study of T cells in Graves' hyperthyroidism and ophthalmopathy. In TCRdb, the multiplex PCR reads were re-called with MiXCR into one record per CDR3 protein. The sample holds around 370,000 distinct CDR3 sequences, less than 20% seen once. The material sequenced was blood. The receptors originated from a man younger than 35 with Graves' ophthalmopathy. Both conserved end residues are part of each CDR3. The D gene is left open where the match is weak. A clone size is listed for some rows: how often the clone was seen (once, few, many), or a class if it is expanded.

J,size,V,D,DNA,CDR3
TRBJ2-3,.,TRBV4-2,.,TGTGCCAGCAGCAGGGACCTCACAGATACGCAGTATTTT,CASSRDLTDTQYF
TRBJ2-5,few,TRBV14,.,TGTGCCAGCAGCACACTGAACCAAGAGACCCAGTACTTC,CASSTLNQETQYF
TRBJ1-5,few,TRBV4-1,.,TGCGCCAGCAGCCAAGAGACCCTCCTCGTTCGGGGCAATCAGCCCCAGCATTTT,CASSQETLLVRGNQPQHF
TRBJ2-7,many,TRBV12-3/TRBV12-4,.,TGTGCCAGCAGTTTCAATTACGAGCAGTACTTC,CASSFNYEQYF
TRBJ1-1,many,TRBV7-9,.,TGTGCCAGCAGCTTAGAATACGCCGGGGGAAACACTGAAGCTTTCTTT,CASSLEYAGGNTEAFF
TRBJ1-1,many,TRBV5-1,.,TGCGCCAGCCGAGGGGGTGACACTGAAGCTTTCTTT,CASRGGDTEAFF
TRBJ1-1,many,TRBV29-1,.,TGCAGCGTGATTGTGGATACGCTGAACACTGAAGCTTTCTTT,CSVIVDTLNTEAFF
TRBJ1-5,few,TRBV4-1,.,TGCGCCAGCAGCCACATAGGGAGCAATCAGCCCCAGCATTTT,CASSHIGSNQPQHF
TRBJ2-7,few,TRBV4-1,.,TGCGCCAGCAGCCAAGCCGGGACTCCTAGCTCCTACGAGCAGTACTTC,CASSQAGTPSSYEQYF
TRBJ2-2,many,TRBV28,.,TGTGCCAGCAGTTTACGGGGGCACACCGGGGAGCTGTTTTTT,CASSLRGHTGELFF
TRBJ1-1,.,TRBV30,TRBD1,TGTGCCTTATACACAGGGGACACTGAAGCTTTCTTT,CALYTGDTEAFF
TRBJ2-1,.,TRBV29-1,TRBD2,TGCAGCGTTGCGCCTAGCGGGGGGGTTATTGAGTTCTTC,CSVAPSGGVIEFF
TRBJ2-3,.,TRBV6-9,.,TGTGCCAGCAGAATCCGGGGGGCTGCAGATACGCAGTATTTT,CASRIRGAADTQYF
TRBJ2-3,.,TRBV13,TRBD2,TGTGCCAGCAGCTCACTAGCGGGGGGTCGTCATTCCCCAGATACGCAGTATTTT,CASSSLAGGRHSPDTQYF
TRBJ2-5,many,TRBV12-3/TRBV12-4,TRBD2,TGTGCCAGCAAACCCCGGACTAGCGGGCCGCGACACGAGACCCAGTACTTC,CASKPRTSGPRHETQYF
TRBJ2-1,few,TRBV7-9,.,TGTGCCAGCAGCGTCCTGGGTCAGGGGTACAATGAGCAGTTCTTC,CASSVLGQGYNEQFF
TRBJ1-5,few,TRBV27,.,TGTGCCAGCAGTTTAGGGAGGGGTTTCAATCAGCCCCAGCATTTT,CASSLGRGFNQPQHF
TRBJ2-1,.,TRBV29-1,TRBD2,TGCAGCGTTGATTCTAGCGGGATTTACAATGAGCAGTTCTTC,CSVDSSGIYNEQFF
TRBJ2-1,many,TRBV5-1,.,TGCGCCAGCGGGGTGCAGCTTGGAAATGAGCAGTTCTTC,CASGVQLGNEQFF